This T cell receptor (beta chain) was sequenced for a study of prognosis after radiotherapy for stage I lung cancer. Overall study findings and caveats: Reportedly, the usage of TRBV and TRBJ genes was not the same in patients with and without metastases.

This clonotype was picked up a small number of times. Its antigen remains unknown. Genomic DNA was subjected to two-round multiplex PCR for amplification of TCR beta CDR3. Primers (each specific to one TRBV or TRBJ gene) were used in first-round PCR. TCRdb ran MiXCR on the multiplex PCR reads and lists one entry per CDR3 protein. The sample records about 47,000 distinct CDR3 sequences, roughly 35% being singletons. The source of this sequence is a donor of 50 years or more with non-small cell lung cancer. The sequences come from PBMCs, collected before or after stereotactic body radiation therapy (not recorded which).

CDR3 sequence reads: CASSQPLGRGEETQYF. CDR3 in DNA: TGTGCCAGCAGTCAACCACTCGGGCGAGGTGAAGAGACCCAGTACTTC. This chain uses TRBV6-1 with TRBJ2-5; no reliable D call. V was pared by 5 bases and J by 3 bases, with 19 bases between. The CDR3 is made up of 16 amino acids. Germline V gene data show CDR1 as MNHNS and CDR2 as SASEGT.